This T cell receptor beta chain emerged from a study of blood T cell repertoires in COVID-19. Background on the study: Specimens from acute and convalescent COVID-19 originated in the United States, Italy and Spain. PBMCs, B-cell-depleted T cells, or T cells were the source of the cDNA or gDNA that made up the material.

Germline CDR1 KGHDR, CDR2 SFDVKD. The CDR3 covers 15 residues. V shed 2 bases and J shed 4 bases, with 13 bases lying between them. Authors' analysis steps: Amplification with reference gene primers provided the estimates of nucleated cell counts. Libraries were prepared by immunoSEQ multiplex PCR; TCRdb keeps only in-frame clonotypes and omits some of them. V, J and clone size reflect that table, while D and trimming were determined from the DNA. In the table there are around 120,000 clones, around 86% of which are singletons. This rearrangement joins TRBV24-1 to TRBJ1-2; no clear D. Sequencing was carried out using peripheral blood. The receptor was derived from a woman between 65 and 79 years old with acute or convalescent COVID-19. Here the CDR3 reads CATSDSYSGGYGYTF. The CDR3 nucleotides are TGTGCCACCAGTGATTCTTACTCTGGTGGCTATGGCTACACCTTC.